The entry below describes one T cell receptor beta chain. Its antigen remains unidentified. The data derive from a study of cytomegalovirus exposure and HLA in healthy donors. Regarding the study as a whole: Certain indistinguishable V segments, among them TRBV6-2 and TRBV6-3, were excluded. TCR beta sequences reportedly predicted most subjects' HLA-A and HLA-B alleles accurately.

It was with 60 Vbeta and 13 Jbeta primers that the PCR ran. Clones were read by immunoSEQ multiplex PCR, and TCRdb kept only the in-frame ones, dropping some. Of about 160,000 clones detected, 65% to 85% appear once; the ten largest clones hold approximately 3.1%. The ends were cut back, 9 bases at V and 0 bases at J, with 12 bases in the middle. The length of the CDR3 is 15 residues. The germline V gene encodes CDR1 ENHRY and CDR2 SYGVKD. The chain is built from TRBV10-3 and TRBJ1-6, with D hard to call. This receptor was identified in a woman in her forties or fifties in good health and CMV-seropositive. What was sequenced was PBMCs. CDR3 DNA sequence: TGTGCCATAAGCGGGCAGAGCTCCTATAATTCACCCCTCCACTTT. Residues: CAISGQSSYNSPLHF.